The T cell receptor beta chain under discussion was sequenced for a study of identical twins' blood T cells. At the level of the study: Around 50 million reads came from about 12 libraries, six alpha, six beta.

Study-wide findings and caveats: Shared CDR3 clonotype counts tracked mainly the product of cloneset sizes.

Each TCR cDNA library carried sample-specific barcodes on both ends. TCRdb recomputed calls from the 5' RACE reads with MiXCR, one row per CDR3 protein. The sample lists about 370,000 distinct CDR3 sequences, roughly 31% occurring once. This clonotype came up a few times. Its antigen is undetermined. V lost 4 bases and J 8 bases, leaving 15 bases between the germline ends. The CDR3 extends over 13 amino acids. CDR1 is SGHNT and CDR2 is YYREEE in the germline V gene (reference sequence). This receptor was identified in a woman between 18 and 50 years old in good health. The specimen sequenced was PBMCs. The chain recombines TRBV5-4 with TRBJ1-1; D not certain. The CDR3 is CASSPLAGSEAFF. In DNA, the CDR3 is TGTGCCAGCAGCCCCTTGGCCGGGTCCGAAGCTTTCTTT. Complete variable domain (other parts from reference TRBV5-4 and TRBJ1-1): ETGVTQSPTHLIKTRGQQVTLRCSSQSGHNTVSWYQQALGQGPQFIFQYYREEENGRGNFPPRFSGLQFPNYSSELNVNALELDDSALYLCASSPLAGSEAFFGQGTRLTVV.